This T cell receptor (beta chain) is from a study of response to subunit inactivated influenza vaccine. TCRdb redid the calling of the RT-PCR reads with MiXCR, one entry per CDR3 protein. The repertoire consists of 600,000 to 850,000 distinct CDR3 sequences, with 14% occurring once and the leading ten covering around 7.6%. Trimming cost V 4 bases and J 0 bases, with 12 bases left between them. There are 15 residues in the CDR3. Looked up from germline, CDR1 is MDHEN and CDR2 is SYDVKM. The gene calls are TRBV28 and TRBJ2-5, with D uncertain. The receptor was derived from a man aged 45 to 65 who received an inactivated influenza vaccine. The input for sequencing was PBMCs from blood, taken less than 15 days before vaccination. In DNA, the CDR3 is TGTGCCAGCAGTTCAACGACCAGGTACCAAGAGACCCAGTACTTC. This sequence encodes CASSSTTRYQETQYF.